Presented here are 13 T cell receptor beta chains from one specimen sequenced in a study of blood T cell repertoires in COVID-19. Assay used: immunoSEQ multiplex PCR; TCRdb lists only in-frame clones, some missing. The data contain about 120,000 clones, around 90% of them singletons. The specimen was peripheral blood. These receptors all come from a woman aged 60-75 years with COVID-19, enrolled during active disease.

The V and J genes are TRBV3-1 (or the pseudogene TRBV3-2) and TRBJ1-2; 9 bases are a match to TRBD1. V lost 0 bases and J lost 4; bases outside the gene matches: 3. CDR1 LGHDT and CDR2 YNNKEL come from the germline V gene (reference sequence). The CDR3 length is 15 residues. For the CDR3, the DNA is TGTGCCAGCAGCCAAGATAGGGACAGGGCCTATGGCTACACCTTC. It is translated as CASSQDRDRAYGYTF.

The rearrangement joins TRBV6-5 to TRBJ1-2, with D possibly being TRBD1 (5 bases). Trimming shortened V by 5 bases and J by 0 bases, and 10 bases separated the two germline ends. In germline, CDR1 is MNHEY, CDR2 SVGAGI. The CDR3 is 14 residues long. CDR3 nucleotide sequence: TGTGCCAGCAGTCGGGGGGTCTCTAACTATGGCTACACCTTC. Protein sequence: CASSRGVSNYGYTF.

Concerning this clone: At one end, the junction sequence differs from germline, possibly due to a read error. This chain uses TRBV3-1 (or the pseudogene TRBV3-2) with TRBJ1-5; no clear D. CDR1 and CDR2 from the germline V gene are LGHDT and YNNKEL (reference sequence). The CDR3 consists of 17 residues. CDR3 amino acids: CASATSGDRISNQPQHF. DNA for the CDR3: TGCGCATCAGCCACCTCGGGAGATAGGATTAGCAATCAGCCCCAGCATTTT.

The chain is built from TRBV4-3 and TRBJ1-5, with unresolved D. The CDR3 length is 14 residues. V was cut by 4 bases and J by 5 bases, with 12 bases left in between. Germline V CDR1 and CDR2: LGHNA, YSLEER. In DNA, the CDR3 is TGCGCCAGCAGCCCGGAAGACTATCATCAGCCCCAGCATTTT. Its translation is CASSPEDYHQPQHF.

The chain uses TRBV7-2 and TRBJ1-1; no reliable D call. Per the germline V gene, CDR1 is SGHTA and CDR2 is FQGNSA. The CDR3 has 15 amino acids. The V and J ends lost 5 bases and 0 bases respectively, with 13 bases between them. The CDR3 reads CASSRREQMNTEAFF. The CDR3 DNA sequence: TGTGCCAGCAGCCGGCGGGAGCAGATGAACACTGAAGCTTTCTTT.

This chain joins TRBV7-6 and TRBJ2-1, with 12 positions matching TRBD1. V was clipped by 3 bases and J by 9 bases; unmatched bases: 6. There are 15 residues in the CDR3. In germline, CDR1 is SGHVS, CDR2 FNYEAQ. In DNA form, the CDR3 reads TGTGCCAGCAGCTTTAGGGGGACAGGGGGCGGTGAGCAGTTCTTC. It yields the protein CASSFRGTGGGEQFF.

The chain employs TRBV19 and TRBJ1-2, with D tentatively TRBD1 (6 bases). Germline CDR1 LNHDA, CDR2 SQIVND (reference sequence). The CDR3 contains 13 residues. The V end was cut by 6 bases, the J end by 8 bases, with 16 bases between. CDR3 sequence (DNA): TGTGCCAGTAGACTCGACAGGCTTGGCGGCTACACCTTC. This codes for CASRLDRLGGYTF.

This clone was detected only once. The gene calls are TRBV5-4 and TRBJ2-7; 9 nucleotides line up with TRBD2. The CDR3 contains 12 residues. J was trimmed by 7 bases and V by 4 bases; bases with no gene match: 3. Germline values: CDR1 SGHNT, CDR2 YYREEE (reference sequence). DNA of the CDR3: TGTGCCAGCAGCGGGACTAGCCGAGAGCAGTACTTC. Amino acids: CASSGTSREQYF.

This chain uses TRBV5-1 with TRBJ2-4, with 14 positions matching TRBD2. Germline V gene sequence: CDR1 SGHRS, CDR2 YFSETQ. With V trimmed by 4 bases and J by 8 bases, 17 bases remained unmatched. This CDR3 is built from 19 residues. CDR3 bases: TGCGCCAGCAGCGCGGGACTAGCGGGGGCCTTAGAGCCTAAATACATTCAGTACTTC. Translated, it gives CASSAGLAGALEPKYIQYF.

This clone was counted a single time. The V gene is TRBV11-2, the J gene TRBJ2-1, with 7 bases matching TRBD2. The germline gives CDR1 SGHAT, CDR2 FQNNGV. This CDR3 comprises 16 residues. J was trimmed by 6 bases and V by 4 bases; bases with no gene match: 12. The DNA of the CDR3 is TGTGCCAGCAGCTATGGCGGGGGAGAATCCCCCAATGAGCAGTTCTTC. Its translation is CASSYGGGESPNEQFF.

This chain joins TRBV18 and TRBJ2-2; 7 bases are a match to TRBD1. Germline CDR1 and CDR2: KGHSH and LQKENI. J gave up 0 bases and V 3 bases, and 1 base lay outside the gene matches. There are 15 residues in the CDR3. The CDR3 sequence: CASSPGQTNTGELFF. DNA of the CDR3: TGTGCCAGCTCACCGGGACAGACGAACACCGGGGAGCTGTTTTTT.

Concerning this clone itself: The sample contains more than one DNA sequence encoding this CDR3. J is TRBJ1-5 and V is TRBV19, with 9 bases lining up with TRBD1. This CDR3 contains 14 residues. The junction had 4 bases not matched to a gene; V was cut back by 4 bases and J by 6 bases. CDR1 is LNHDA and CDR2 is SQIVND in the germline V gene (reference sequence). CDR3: CASSTTGGGQPQHF. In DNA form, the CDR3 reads TGTGCCAGTAGTACAACAGGGGGCGGTCAGCCCCAGCATTTT. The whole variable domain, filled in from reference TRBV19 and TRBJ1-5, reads DGGITQSPKYLFRKEGQNVTLSCEQNLNHDAMYWYRQDPGQGLRLIYYSQIVNDFQKGDIAEGYSVSREKKESFPLTVTSAQKNPTAFYLCASSTTGGGQPQHFGDGTRLSIL.

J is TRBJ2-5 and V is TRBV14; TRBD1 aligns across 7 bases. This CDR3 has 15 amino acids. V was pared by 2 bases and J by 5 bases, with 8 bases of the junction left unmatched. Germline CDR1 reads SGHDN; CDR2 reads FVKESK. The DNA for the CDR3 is TGTGCCAGCAGCCAACCCCCAGGGGGAGCCGAGACCCAGTACTTC. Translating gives CASSQPPGGAETQYF.